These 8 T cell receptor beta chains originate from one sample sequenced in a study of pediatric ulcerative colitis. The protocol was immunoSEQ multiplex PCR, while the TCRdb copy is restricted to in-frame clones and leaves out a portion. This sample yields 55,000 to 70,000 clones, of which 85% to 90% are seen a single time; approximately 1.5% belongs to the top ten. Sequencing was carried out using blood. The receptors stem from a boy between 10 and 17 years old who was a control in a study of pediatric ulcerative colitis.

Here the CDR3 reads CASSKNRDSPGELFF. CDR3 sequence (DNA): TGCGCCAGCAGCAAAAACAGGGATAGCCCCGGGGAGCTGTTTTTT. This chain joins TRBV5-1 and TRBJ2-2, with D maybe TRBD1 (6 bases). Trimming removed 4 bases from V and 6 bases from J, with 16 bases in between. Germline assignment: CDR1 SGHRS and CDR2 YFSETQ. The CDR3 is 15 amino acids. The full variable domain, its missing parts supplied by reference TRBV5-1 and TRBJ2-2, is KAGVTQTPRYLIKTRGQQVTLSCSPISGHRSVSWYQQTPGQGLQFLFEYFSETQRNKGNFPGRFSGRQFSNSRSEMNVSTLELGDSALYLCASSKNRDSPGELFFGEGSRLTVL.

In DNA, the CDR3 is TGCGCCAGCAGCCAAGATAAGAGCGGGGATTCTTACAATGAGCAGTTCTTC. It is translated as CASSQDKSGDSYNEQFF. The chain couples TRBV4-3 to TRBJ2-1; 7 bases line up with TRBD2. With V trimmed by 0 bases and J by 4 bases, 9 bases remained unmatched. The CDR3 is 17 residues long. Per the germline V gene, CDR1 is LGHNA and CDR2 is YSLEER.

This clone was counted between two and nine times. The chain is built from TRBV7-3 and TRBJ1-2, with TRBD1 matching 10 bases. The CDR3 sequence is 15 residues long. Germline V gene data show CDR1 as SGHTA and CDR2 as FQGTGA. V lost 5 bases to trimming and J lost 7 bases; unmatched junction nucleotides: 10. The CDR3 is CASSAGTGVQGGYTF. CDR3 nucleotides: TGTGCCAGCAGCGCTGGGACAGGGGTTCAAGGTGGCTACACCTTC.

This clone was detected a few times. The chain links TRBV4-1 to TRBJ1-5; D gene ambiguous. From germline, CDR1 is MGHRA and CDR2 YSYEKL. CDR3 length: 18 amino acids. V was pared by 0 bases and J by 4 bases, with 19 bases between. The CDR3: CASSQDPVAGPGNQPQHF. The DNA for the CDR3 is TGCGCCAGCAGCCAAGACCCGGTCGCAGGCCCGGGGAATCAGCCCCAGCATTTT.

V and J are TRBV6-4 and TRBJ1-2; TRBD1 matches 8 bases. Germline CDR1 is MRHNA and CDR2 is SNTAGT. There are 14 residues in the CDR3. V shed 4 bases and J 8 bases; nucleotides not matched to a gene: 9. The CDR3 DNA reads TGTGCCAGCAGTGTTACCAGGGGGCGGATCGGCTACACCTTC. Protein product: CASSVTRGRIGYTF.

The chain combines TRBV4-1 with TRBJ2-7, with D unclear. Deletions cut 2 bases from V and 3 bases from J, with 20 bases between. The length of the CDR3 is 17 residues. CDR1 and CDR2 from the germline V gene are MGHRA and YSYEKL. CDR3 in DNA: TGCGCCAGCAGCCAAACCCCGGCCGGCACTTTTTACTACGAGCAGTACTTC. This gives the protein CASSQTPAGTFYYEQYF.

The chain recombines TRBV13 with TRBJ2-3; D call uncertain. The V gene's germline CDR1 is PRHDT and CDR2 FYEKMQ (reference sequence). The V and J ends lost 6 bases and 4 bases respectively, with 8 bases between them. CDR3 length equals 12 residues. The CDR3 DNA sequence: TGTGCCAGCAGTTATCTCGCAGATACGCAGTATTTT. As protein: CASSYLADTQYF.

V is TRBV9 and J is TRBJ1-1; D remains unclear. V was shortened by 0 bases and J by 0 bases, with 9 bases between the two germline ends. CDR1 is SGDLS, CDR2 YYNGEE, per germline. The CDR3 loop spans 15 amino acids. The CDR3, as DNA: TGTGCCAGCAGCGTAGGGGGTCTGATGAACACTGAAGCTTTCTTT. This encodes CASSVGGLMNTEAFF.